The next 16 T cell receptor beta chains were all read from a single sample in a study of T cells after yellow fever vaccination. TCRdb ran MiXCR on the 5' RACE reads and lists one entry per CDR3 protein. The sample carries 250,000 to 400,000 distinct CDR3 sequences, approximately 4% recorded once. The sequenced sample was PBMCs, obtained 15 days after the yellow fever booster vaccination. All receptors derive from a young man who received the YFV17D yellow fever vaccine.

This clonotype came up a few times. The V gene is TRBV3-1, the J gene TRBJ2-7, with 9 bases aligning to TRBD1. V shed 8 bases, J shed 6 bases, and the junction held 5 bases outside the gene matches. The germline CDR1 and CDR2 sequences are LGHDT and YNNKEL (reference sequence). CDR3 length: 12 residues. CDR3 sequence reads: CASGDREGEQYF. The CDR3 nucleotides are TGTGCCAGCGGGGACAGGGAGGGCGAGCAGTACTTC.

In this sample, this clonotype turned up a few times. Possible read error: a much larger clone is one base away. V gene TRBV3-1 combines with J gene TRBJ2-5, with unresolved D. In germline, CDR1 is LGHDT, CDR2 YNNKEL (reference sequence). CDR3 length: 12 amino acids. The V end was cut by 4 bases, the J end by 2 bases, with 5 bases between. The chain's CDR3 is CASSRHQETQYF. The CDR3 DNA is TGTGCCAGCAGCCGACATCAAGAGACCCAGTACTTC.

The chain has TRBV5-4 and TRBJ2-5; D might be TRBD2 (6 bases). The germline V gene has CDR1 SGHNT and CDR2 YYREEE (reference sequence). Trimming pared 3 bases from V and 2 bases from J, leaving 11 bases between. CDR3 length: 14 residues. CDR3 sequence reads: CASSSSTRQETQYF. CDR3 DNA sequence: TGTGCCAGCAGCTCCTCGACTAGGCAAGAGACCCAGTACTTC.

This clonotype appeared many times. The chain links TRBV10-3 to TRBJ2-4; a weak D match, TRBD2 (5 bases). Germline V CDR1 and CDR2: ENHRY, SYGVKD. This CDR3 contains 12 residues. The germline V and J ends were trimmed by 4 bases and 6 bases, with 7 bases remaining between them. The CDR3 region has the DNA TGTGCCATCAGTGCTGAGGGAAACATTCAGTACTTC. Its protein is CAISAEGNIQYF.

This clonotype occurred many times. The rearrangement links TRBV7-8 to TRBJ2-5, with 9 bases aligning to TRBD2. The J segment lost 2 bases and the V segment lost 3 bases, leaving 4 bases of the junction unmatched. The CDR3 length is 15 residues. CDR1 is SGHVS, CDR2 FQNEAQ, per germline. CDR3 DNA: TGTGCCAGCAGCTTCCTAGCGGGGCCGCAAGAGACCCAGTACTTC. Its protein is CASSFLAGPQETQYF.

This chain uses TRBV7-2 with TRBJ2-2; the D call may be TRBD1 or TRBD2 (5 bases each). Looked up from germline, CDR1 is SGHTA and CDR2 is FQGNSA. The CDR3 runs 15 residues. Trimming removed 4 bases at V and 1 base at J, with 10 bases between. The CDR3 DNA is TGTGCCAGCAGCTACAGGACTCTGAACACCGGGGAGCTGTTTTTT. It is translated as CASSYRTLNTGELFF.

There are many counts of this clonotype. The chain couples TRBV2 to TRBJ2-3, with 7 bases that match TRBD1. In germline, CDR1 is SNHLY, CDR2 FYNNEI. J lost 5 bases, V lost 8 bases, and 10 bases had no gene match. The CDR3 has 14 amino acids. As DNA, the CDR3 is TGTGCCAGCCTATTCCAACAGGGGTTAGATACGCAGTATTTT. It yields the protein CASLFQQGLDTQYF. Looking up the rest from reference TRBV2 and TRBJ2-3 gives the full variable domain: EPEVTQTPSHQVTQMGQEVILRCVPISNHLYFYWYRQILGQKVEFLVSFYNNEISEKSEIFDDQFSVERPDGSNFTLKIRSTKLEDSAMYFCASLFQQGLDTQYFGPGTRLTVL.

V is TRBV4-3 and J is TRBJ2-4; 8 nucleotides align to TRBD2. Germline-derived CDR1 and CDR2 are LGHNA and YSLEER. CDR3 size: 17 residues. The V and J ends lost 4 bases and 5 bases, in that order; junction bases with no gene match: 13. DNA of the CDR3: TGCGCCAGCAGCCGAAACCAACCGGGACTAGGGCAAAACATTCAGTACTTC. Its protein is CASSRNQPGLGQNIQYF.

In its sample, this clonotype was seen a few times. CDR3 sequence: CASSPMAGITGELFF. CDR3 coding DNA: TGTGCCAGCAGCCCGATGGCAGGGATCACCGGGGAGCTGTTTTTT. This chain links TRBV7-9 with TRBJ2-2, with D perhaps TRBD1 (5 bases). This CDR3 has 15 amino acids. In germline, CDR1 is SEHNR, CDR2 FQNEAQ (reference sequence). V dropped 5 bases and J dropped 4 bases, with 14 bases sitting between them. The complete variable domain, with remaining parts taken from reference TRBV7-9 and TRBJ2-2, reads DTGVSQNPRHKITKRGQNVTFRCDPISEHNRLYWYRQTLGQGPEFLTYFQNEAQLEKSRLLSDRFSAERPKGSFSTLEIQRTEQGDSAMYLCASSPMAGITGELFFGEGSRLTVL.

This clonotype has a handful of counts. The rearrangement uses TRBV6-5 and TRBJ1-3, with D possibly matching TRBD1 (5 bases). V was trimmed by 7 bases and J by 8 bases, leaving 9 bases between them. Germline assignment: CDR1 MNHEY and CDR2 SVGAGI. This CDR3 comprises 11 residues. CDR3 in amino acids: CASMRGDTIYF. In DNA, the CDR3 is TGTGCCAGCATGAGGGGAGACACCATATATTTT.

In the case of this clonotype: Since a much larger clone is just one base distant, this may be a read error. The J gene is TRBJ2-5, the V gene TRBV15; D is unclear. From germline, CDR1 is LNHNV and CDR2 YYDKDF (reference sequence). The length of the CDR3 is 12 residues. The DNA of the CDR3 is TGTGCCACCAGCAGAGATGTTGAGATCCAGTACTTC. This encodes CATSRDVEIQYF.

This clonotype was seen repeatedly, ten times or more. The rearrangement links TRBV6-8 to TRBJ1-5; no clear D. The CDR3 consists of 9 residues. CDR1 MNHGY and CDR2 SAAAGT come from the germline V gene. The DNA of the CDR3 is TGTCACGTACGGCAGCCCCAGCATTTT. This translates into CHVRQPQHF.

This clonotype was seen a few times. The CDR3 loop is CASSPTTGTRDYNEQFF. In nucleotides, the CDR3 is TGTGCCAGCAGCCCGACTACCGGGACTAGAGACTACAATGAGCAGTTCTTC. The rearrangement uses TRBV7-2 and TRBJ2-1, with 8 bases aligning to TRBD2. CDR1 SGHTA and CDR2 FQGNSA come from the germline V gene. The CDR3 sequence is 17 residues long. V was pared by 5 bases and J by 3 bases, with 12 bases of the junction left unmatched.

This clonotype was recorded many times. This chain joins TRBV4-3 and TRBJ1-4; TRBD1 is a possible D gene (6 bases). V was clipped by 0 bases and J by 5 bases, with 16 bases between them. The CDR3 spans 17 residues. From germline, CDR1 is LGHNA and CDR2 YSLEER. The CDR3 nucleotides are TGCGCCAGCAGCCAAGAGACCCGTGGACAGTCAAATGAAAAACTGTTTTTT. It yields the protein CASSQETRGQSNEKLFF.

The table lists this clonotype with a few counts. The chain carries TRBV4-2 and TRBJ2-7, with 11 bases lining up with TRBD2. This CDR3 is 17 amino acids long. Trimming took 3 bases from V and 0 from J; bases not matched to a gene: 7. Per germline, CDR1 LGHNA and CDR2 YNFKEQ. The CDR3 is CASSHILAGVISYEQYF. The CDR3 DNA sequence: TGTGCCAGCAGCCATATACTAGCGGGGGTGATCTCCTACGAGCAGTACTTC.

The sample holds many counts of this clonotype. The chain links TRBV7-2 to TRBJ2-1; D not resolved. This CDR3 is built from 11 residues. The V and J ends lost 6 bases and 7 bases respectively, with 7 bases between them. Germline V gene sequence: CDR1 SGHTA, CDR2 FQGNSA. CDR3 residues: CASSGSNEQFF. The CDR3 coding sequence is TGTGCCAGCAGTGGGTCTAATGAGCAGTTCTTC.